This T cell receptor (beta chain) was identified in a study of CD8+CD57+ T cells in acquired aplastic anemia. Study background: DNA from sorted CD4+ and CD8+ cells averaged roughly 3.4 ug.

This clonotype showed up many times. Its antigen is undetermined. There are 14 residues in the CDR3. Looked up from germline, CDR1 is KGHDR and CDR2 is SFDVKD. V was shortened by 2 bases and J by 6 bases, with 12 bases between the two germline ends. Study outcomes and limitations: There were roughly 28 CD8+ CDR3 sequences that occurred in both patients and controls.

Genomic DNA, serving as template, underwent TCR beta VDJ and CDR3 profiling. One entry per CDR3 protein, called by TCRdb with MiXCR from the reads. The sample includes hundreds of thousands of distinct CDR3 sequences, over 25% of them seen just once. Patients picked for sequencing had shown CD8+CD57+ cell expansion detected by flow cytometry. V gene TRBV24-1 combines with J gene TRBJ1-1; D not certain. The sample was sorted CD4+, CD8+, or CD8+CD57+ T cells (not recorded which) from PBMCs. The source is a human donor with aplastic anemia. This CDR3 reads CATSDSGFTPEAFF. The CDR3 DNA reads as TGTGCCACCAGTGATTCAGGTTTTACCCCTGAAGCTTTCTTT.